This T cell receptor beta chain was sequenced during a study of blood T cell repertoires in COVID-19. On the study more broadly: Samples taken during acute and convalescent COVID-19 were collected in the United States, Italy and Spain.

The data were produced by immunoSEQ multiplex PCR, yet TCRdb's version contains in-frame clones alone and is incomplete. The sample includes 200,000 to 300,000 clones, around 86% of them seen just once. This CDR3 is built from 14 residues. Looked up from germline, CDR1 is LNHDA and CDR2 is SQIVND (reference sequence). V lost 2 bases to trimming and J lost 6 bases, with 14 bases between them. V is TRBV19 and J is TRBJ2-7; TRBD2 is a possible D gene (5 bases). The receptor was derived from a woman aged 25 to 45 who had recovered from COVID-19. The specimen sequenced was peripheral blood. CDR3 region: CASSIHTSAGEQYF. In DNA form, the CDR3 reads TGTGCCAGTAGTATACACACTTCCGCGGGCGAGCAGTACTTC.